The 19 T cell receptor beta chains listed next were all sequenced from one sample in a study of OX40 agonist ivuxolimab in advanced cancers. Produced via immunoSEQ multiplex PCR; TCRdb's table is partial and in-frame only. The data show approximately 70,000 clones, with roughly 89% seen just once and approximately 3% held by the top ten. The sample was CD4+ or CD8+ T cells sorted from blood, taken in a trial of the OX40 agonist ivuxolimab. These receptors all come from an adult with an advanced solid tumor such as melanoma, head and neck, liver or kidney cancer.

This chain uses TRBV5-1 with TRBJ2-2, with D maybe TRBD2 (6 bases). In germline, CDR1 is SGHRS, CDR2 YFSETQ. With 3 bases removed from V and 0 bases from J, the gap between germline ends came to 12 bases. This CDR3 spans 16 amino acids. The CDR3 DNA reads TGCGCCAGCAGCTCAGGACTATCGGCGAACACCGGGGAGCTGTTTTTT. It codes for CASSSGLSANTGELFF.

The rearrangement joins TRBV7-3 to TRBJ2-5, with D possibly matching TRBD1 (5 bases). V gave up 4 bases and J gave up 4 bases, with 10 bases separating them. CDR1 is SGHTA and CDR2 is FQGTGA in the germline V gene. The CDR3 has 13 residues. CDR3 bases: TGTGCCAGCAGCTCACAGGATGGAGAGACCCAGTACTTC. This sequence encodes CASSSQDGETQYF.

This clone was seen once. The CDR3, as DNA: TGTGCCAGCAGTTACTCGGACGCCCGGGGGGGTGGCTACACCTTC. The encoded protein is CASSYSDARGGGYTF. The rearrangement uses TRBV6-9 and TRBJ1-2; possibly TRBD1 for D (5 bases). This CDR3 contains 15 residues. The germline V gene has CDR1 MNHGY and CDR2 SVAAGI. Deletions cut 3 bases from V and 7 bases from J, with 18 bases between.

This clone has only one observation. The V gene is TRBV6-6, the J gene TRBJ2-7; D is ambiguous. The length of the CDR3 is 11 residues. Germline CDR1 and CDR2: MNHNY and SVGAGI (reference sequence). V gave up 8 bases and J gave up 4 bases, with 9 bases separating them. The CDR3 is CASSTGYEQYF. The CDR3 nucleotides read TGTGCCAGCTCCACCGGGTACGAGCAGTACTTC.

The chain joins TRBV7-2 to TRBJ1-2, with 9 bases identical to TRBD1. V shed 2 bases and J 6 bases; nucleotides not matched to a gene: 7. The CDR3 is made up of 15 amino acids. The germline CDR1 and CDR2 sequences are SGHTA and FQGNSA. Here the CDR3 reads CASSLYGTGRDGYTF. CDR3 in DNA: TGTGCCAGCAGCTTATACGGGACAGGGAGAGATGGCTACACCTTC.

The table lists this clone with a few counts. Written as DNA, the CDR3 is TGTGCCAGCAGCCGACAGGGATCCAACACCGGGGAGCTGTTTTTT. Its protein product is CASSRQGSNTGELFF. V is TRBV7-3 and J is TRBJ2-2, with 7 bases matching TRBD1. V lost 5 bases to trimming and J lost 2 bases; unmatched junction nucleotides: 5. Germline CDR1 SGHTA, CDR2 FQGTGA. The CDR3 runs to 15 residues.

The chain employs TRBV7-9 and TRBJ1-5; no definite D call. This CDR3 comprises 14 residues. From germline, CDR1 is SEHNR and CDR2 FQNEAQ (reference sequence). Trimming took 0 bases from V and 3 from J, leaving 6 bases between them. The CDR3 bases are TGTGCCAGCAGCTTAGCAGGAGACAATCAGCCCCAGCATTTT. Translation: CASSLAGDNQPQHF. Drawing the rest from reference TRBV7-9 and TRBJ1-5, the complete variable domain is DTGVSQNPRHKITKRGQNVTFRCDPISEHNRLYWYRQTLGQGPEFLTYFQNEAQLEKSRLLSDRFSAERPKGSFSTLEIQRTEQGDSAMYLCASSLAGDNQPQHFGDGTRLSIL.

The CDR3 spells CASSQDTSGETGELFF. For the CDR3, the DNA is TGCGCCAGCAGCCAAGATACTAGCGGGGAAACCGGGGAGCTGTTTTTT. This rearrangement joins TRBV4-3 to TRBJ2-2; TRBD2 matches 10 bases. The germline CDR1 and CDR2 sequences are LGHNA and YSLEER. CDR3 size: 16 residues. With V trimmed by 0 bases and J by 5 bases, 3 bases remained unmatched.

The CDR3: CATDRGLDEQYF. CDR3 sequence (DNA): TGTGCCACGGACAGGGGGCTGGACGAGCAGTACTTC. The rearrangement uses TRBV10-3 and TRBJ2-7, with TRBD1 matching over 11 bases. V shed 10 bases and J 5 bases; nucleotides not matched to a gene: 4. In germline, CDR1 is ENHRY, CDR2 SYGVKD. The CDR3 has 12 amino acids.

This clone was detected a few times. The rearrangement joins TRBV13 to TRBJ2-1, with TRBD1 as a possible D gene (6 bases). This CDR3 region has 17 residues. V was pared by 6 bases and J by 2 bases, with 20 bases between. CDR1 is PRHDT and CDR2 is FYEKMQ in the germline V gene (reference sequence). DNA for the CDR3: TGTGCCAGCAGTTTCAGGGGAGCCCTCGGGACCTACAATGAGCAGTTCTTC. Translation gives CASSFRGALGTYNEQFF.

The CDR3 DNA sequence: TGTGCCAGCAGTTCCAGACCTACGACCGGTGTGCAGTACTTC. Translation gives CASSSRPTTGVQYF. This chain joins TRBV6-5 and TRBJ2-7, with D uncertain. In germline, CDR1 is MNHEY, CDR2 SVGAGI. Trimming cost V 4 bases and J 9 bases, with 19 bases left between them. The CDR3 length is 14 residues.

The chain links TRBV7-9 to TRBJ1-2; unclear D gene. V was shortened by 4 bases and J by 7 bases, with 19 bases between the two germline ends. The CDR3 has 15 residues. The germline V gene encodes CDR1 SEHNR and CDR2 FQNEAQ (reference sequence). Here the CDR3 reads CASSSPSTGILGYTF. For the CDR3, the DNA is TGTGCCAGCAGCTCACCCTCGACGGGAATTCTTGGCTACACCTTC.

V gene TRBV10-3 combines with J gene TRBJ2-7; 9 bases align to TRBD2. Germline V gene lookup returns CDR1 ENHRY and CDR2 SYGVKD. The CDR3 loop spans 15 amino acids. Unmatched junction bases numbered 7, after V lost 4 bases and J lost 3 bases. The CDR3 is CAISVALAGIYEQYF. The CDR3 DNA reads as TGTGCCATCAGTGTCGCTCTAGCGGGGATCTACGAGCAGTACTTC.

This rearrangement joins TRBV5-1 to TRBJ1-1; D gene ambiguous. Trimming left V 2 bases short and J 3 bases short, with 11 bases between. This CDR3 spans 14 amino acids. The germline CDR1 and CDR2 sequences are SGHRS and YFSETQ. CDR3 loop: CASSFGQTYTEAFF. The CDR3 DNA is TGCGCCAGCAGCTTTGGTCAGACATACACTGAAGCTTTCTTT.

The V gene is TRBV5-1, the J gene TRBJ1-4; a possible D gene is TRBD1 (6 bases). Trimming shortened V by 2 bases and J by 8 bases, and 13 bases separated the two germline ends. Germline values: CDR1 SGHRS, CDR2 YFSETQ. The CDR3 sequence is 14 residues long. CDR3 in DNA: TGCGCCAGCAGCTTACAGGGCATCGGGGAAAAACTGTTTTTT. It specifies CASSLQGIGEKLFF.

The V gene is TRBV6-1, the J gene TRBJ1-2; D is perhaps TRBD1 (5 bases). Germline values: CDR1 MNHNS, CDR2 SASEGT. V lost 6 bases, J lost 7 bases, and 12 bases lay in between. This CDR3 has 12 amino acids. The CDR3 spells CASRDTRSGYTF. In nucleotides, the CDR3 is TGTGCCAGCAGGGACACTCGAAGTGGCTACACCTTC.

The rearrangement joins TRBV5-4 to TRBJ2-4, with D unresolved. Germline values: CDR1 SGHNT, CDR2 YYREEE (reference sequence). V lost 1 base and J 2 bases, leaving 10 bases between the germline ends. The CDR3 contains 15 residues. The CDR3 loop reads CASSLKADSKNIQYF. CDR3 DNA sequence: TGTGCCAGCAGCTTGAAGGCAGACTCCAAAAACATTCAGTACTTC.

The chain uses TRBV29-1 and TRBJ1-3, with D uncertain. This CDR3 has 13 amino acids. Trimming took off 4 bases at V and 2 bases at J, with 9 bases between the two ends. Germline assignment: CDR1 SQVTM and CDR2 ANQGSEA. This chain's CDR3 is CSVGGNPGNTIYF. In DNA form, the CDR3 reads TGCAGCGTTGGAGGGAACCCTGGAAACACCATATATTTT. The complete variable domain, with remaining parts taken from reference TRBV29-1 and TRBJ1-3, reads SAVISQKPSRDICQRGTSLTIQCQVDSQVTMMFWYRQQPGQSLTLIATANQGSEATYESGFVIDKFPISRPNLTFSTLTVSNMSPEDSSIYLCSVGGNPGNTIYFGEGSWLTVV.

A word on this clone: This sample also contains other DNA sequences that code for the same CDR3. V is TRBV7-2 and J is TRBJ1-2, with D possibly TRBD1 on 6 matching bases. V lost 0 bases to trimming and J lost 2 bases, with 7 bases between them. CDR1 and CDR2 from the germline V gene are SGHTA and FQGNSA. The CDR3 has 14 amino acids. CDR3 in amino acids: CASSLARGNYGYTF. In DNA, the CDR3 is TGTGCCAGCAGCTTAGCGAGGGGGAACTATGGCTACACCTTC.